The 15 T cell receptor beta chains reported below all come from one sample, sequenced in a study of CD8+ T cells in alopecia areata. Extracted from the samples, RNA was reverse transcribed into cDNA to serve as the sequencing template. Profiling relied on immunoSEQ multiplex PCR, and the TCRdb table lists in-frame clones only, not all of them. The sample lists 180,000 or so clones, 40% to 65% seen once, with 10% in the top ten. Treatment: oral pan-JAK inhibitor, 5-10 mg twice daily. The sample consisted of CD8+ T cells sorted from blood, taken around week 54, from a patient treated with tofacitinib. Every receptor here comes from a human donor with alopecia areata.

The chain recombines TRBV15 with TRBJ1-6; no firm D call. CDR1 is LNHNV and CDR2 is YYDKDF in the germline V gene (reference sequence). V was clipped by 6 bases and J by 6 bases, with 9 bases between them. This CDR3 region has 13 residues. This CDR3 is CATRSGSNSPLHF. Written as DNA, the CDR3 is TGTGCCACCAGATCTGGGTCTAATTCACCCCTCCACTTT.

The CDR3 region has the DNA TGTGCCAGCAGCCCGAGCAGCGGGGTGTTAGTAGATACGCAGTATTTT. Its translation: CASSPSSGVLVDTQYF. The chain combines TRBV7-9 with TRBJ2-3, with 7 bases lining up with TRBD2. J gave up 5 bases and V 5 bases, and 13 bases lay outside the gene matches. The germline V gene encodes CDR1 SEHNR and CDR2 FQNEAQ (reference sequence). The CDR3 is made up of 16 amino acids.

This CDR3 is CASSFVIGDINDTGELFF. DNA for the CDR3: TGTGCCAGCAGTTTTGTAATCGGGGATATTAATGACACCGGGGAGCTGTTTTTT. V is TRBV27 and J is TRBJ2-2; weak D call: TRBD2 (5 bases). CDR3 size: 18 residues. The germline V gene encodes CDR1 MNHEY and CDR2 SMNVEV (reference sequence). Trimming pared 3 bases from V and 3 bases from J, leaving 20 bases between.

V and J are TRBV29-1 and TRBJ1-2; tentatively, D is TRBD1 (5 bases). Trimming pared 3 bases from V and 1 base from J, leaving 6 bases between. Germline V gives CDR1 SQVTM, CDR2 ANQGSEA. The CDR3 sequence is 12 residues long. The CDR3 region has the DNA TGCAGCGTTGATGGGGGTAACTATGGCTACACCTTC. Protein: CSVDGGNYGYTF.

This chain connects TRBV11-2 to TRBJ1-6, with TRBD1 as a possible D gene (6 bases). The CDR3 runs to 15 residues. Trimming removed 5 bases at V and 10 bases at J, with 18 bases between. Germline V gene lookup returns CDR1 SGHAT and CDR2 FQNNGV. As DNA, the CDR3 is TGTGCCAGCAGCGCAACAGGGTTTGGGGCATCACCCCTCCACTTT. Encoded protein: CASSATGFGASPLHF.

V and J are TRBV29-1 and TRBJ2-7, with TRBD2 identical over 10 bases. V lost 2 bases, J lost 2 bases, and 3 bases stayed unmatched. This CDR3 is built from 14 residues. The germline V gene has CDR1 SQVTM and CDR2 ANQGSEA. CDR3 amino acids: CSVELTSGAYEQYF. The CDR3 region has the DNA TGCAGCGTTGAACTTACTAGCGGGGCCTACGAGCAGTACTTC.

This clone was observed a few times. CDR3 bases: TGTGCCAGCAGCTTGGATCGGGGGGCAGTATCATACGAGCAGTACTTC. Translated: CASSLDRGAVSYEQYF. The chain links TRBV5-6 to TRBJ2-7; D is possibly TRBD2 (7 bases). CDR1 and CDR2 (germline): SGHDT, YYEEEE. Trimming left V 0 bases short and J 4 bases short, with 17 bases between. This CDR3 is built from 16 residues.

The DNA for the CDR3 is TGTGCCAGCAATGGACAAGCAACTAATGAAAAACTGTTTTTT. Amino acid sequence: CASNGQATNEKLFF. The chain recombines TRBV2 with TRBJ1-4; possible D gene TRBD1, 5 bases. The CDR3 covers 14 residues. Germline V gives CDR1 SNHLY, CDR2 FYNNEI. V was cut by 7 bases and J by 0 bases, with 9 bases left in between.

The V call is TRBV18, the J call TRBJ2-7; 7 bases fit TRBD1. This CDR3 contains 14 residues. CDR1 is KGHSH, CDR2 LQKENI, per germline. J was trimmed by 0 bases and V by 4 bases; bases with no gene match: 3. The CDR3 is CASSLGTVSYEQYF. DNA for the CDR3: TGTGCCAGCTCACTGGGGACAGTCTCCTACGAGCAGTACTTC.

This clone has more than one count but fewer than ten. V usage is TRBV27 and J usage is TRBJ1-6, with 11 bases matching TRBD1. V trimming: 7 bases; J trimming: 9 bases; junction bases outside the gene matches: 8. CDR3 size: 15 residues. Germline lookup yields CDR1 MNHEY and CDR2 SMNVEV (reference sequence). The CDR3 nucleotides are TGTGCCAGCACCGCGGACAGGGGGCTTAGTTCACCCCTCCACTTT. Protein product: CASTADRGLSSPLHF.

CDR3 nucleotides: TGTGCCAGCAGCCCCTCGGGGGGCCATTTGAACGAGCAGTACTTC. Translating it yields CASSPSGGHLNEQYF. V and J are TRBV5-6 and TRBJ2-7, with a tentative D call TRBD2 (7 bases). Germline lookup yields CDR1 SGHDT and CDR2 YYEEEE. This CDR3 contains 15 residues. V was cut by 4 bases and J by 5 bases, with 19 bases left in between.

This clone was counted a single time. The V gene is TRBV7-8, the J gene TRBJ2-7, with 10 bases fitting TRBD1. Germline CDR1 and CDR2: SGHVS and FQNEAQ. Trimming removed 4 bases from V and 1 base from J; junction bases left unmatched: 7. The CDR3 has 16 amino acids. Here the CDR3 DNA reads TGTGCCAGCAGCTGGGGGACAGGGGAGCGGTCCTACGAGCAGTACTTC. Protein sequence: CASSWGTGERSYEQYF.

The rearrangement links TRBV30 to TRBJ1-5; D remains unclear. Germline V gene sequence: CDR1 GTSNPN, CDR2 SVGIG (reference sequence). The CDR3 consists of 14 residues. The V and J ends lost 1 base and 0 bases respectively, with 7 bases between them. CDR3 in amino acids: CAWSGANSNQPQHF. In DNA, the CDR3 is TGTGCCTGGAGTGGGGCCAATAGCAATCAGCCCCAGCATTTT.

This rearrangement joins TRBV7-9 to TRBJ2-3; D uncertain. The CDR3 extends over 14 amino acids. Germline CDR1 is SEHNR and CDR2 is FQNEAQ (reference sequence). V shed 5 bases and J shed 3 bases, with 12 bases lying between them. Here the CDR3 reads CASSPGPATDTQYF. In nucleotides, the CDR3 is TGTGCCAGCAGCCCGGGTCCCGCTACAGATACGCAGTATTTT.

The CDR3 loop reads CSVEDSGDRSYEQYF. The CDR3 DNA is TGCAGCGTTGAAGATAGTGGGGACAGGAGCTACGAGCAGTACTTC. This chain links TRBV29-1 with TRBJ2-7, with 8 positions matching TRBD1. This CDR3 comprises 15 residues. In germline, CDR1 is SQVTM, CDR2 ANQGSEA. With 0 bases clipped from V and 3 bases from J, the junction kept 7 bases outside the gene matches.